The 19 T cell receptor beta chains reported below all come from one sample, sequenced in a study of T cell repertoires in cytomegalovirus infection. These receptors' targets are unknown. TCRdb redid the calling of the reads with MiXCR, one entry per CDR3 protein. The repertoire consists of about 900,000 distinct CDR3 sequences, with around 30% occurring once and the leading ten covering over 12%. The sample in question was cultured CD8+ T cells from PBMCs, obtained from culture after CMV antigen stimulation. The receptors originated from a human donor in good health (CMV status not recorded). Some clones in this sample may be carry-over from other donors' samples.

The table lists this clonotype with a few counts. The V and J genes are TRBV7-9 and TRBJ2-1, with D perhaps TRBD1 (5 bases). From germline, CDR1 is SEHNR and CDR2 FQNEAQ (reference sequence). The CDR3 runs 15 residues. V dropped 3 bases and J dropped 7 bases, with 16 bases sitting between them. The CDR3 spells CASSFPGQLRNEQFF. CDR3 in DNA: TGTGCCAGCAGCTTCCCAGGGCAACTAAGGAATGAGCAGTTCTTC.

Only a few counts were recorded for this clonotype. The chain links TRBV12-3 or TRBV12-4 to TRBJ1-4; a weak D match, TRBD1 (5 bases). CDR3 length: 15 amino acids. V dropped 1 base and J dropped 10 bases, with 16 bases sitting between them. The CDR3 spells CASSLEGPWGGKLFF. CDR3 coding DNA: TGTGCCAGCAGTTTAGAGGGACCCTGGGGGGGAAAACTGTTTTTT.

The chain recombines TRBV12-3 or TRBV12-4 with TRBJ1-1; possibly TRBD1 for D (5 bases). The V end was cut by 5 bases, the J end by 10 bases, with 14 bases between. The CDR3 runs 12 residues. The CDR3 is CASSPQGVRAFF. The DNA for the CDR3 is TGTGCCAGCAGTCCCCAAGGGGTTCGAGCTTTCTTT.

There are a few counts of this clonotype. V and J are TRBV11-2 and TRBJ1-3; the D is unclear. This CDR3 is 15 amino acids long. Trimming pared 4 bases from V and 5 bases from J, leaving 15 bases between. CDR1 and CDR2 (germline): SGHAT, FQNNGV. In nucleotides, the CDR3 is TGTGCCAGCAGCTCTTGGATCACGGGTCGAAACACCATATATTTT. This codes for CASSSWITGRNTIYF.

The chain links TRBV27 to TRBJ2-1; D could derive from TRBD1 or TRBD2 (5 bases each). The CDR3 runs to 18 residues. Germline V gene sequence: CDR1 MNHEY, CDR2 SMNVEV (reference sequence). V lost 0 bases, J lost 2 bases, and 17 bases lay in between. The DNA of the CDR3 is TGTGCCAGCAGTTTATCGTCCCAGGGACCCTGGGCCTACAATGAGCAGTTCTTC. The encoded protein is CASSLSSQGPWAYNEQFF.

A few counts support this clonotype. The chain uses TRBV7-9 and TRBJ1-2, with D uncertain. This CDR3 has 11 residues. Germline-derived CDR1 and CDR2 are SEHNR and FQNEAQ (reference sequence). V shed 4 bases and J shed 8 bases, with 8 bases lying between them. The CDR3 sequence is CASSSHWGYTF. In DNA form, the CDR3 reads TGTGCCAGCAGCTCTCATTGGGGCTACACCTTC. The variable domain in full, with the rest retrieved from reference TRBV7-9 and TRBJ1-2, is DTGVSQNPRHKITKRGQNVTFRCDPISEHNRLYWYRQTLGQGPEFLTYFQNEAQLEKSRLLSDRFSAERPKGSFSTLEIQRTEQGDSAMYLCASSSHWGYTFGSGTRLTVV.

There are many counts of this clonotype. V gene TRBV6-1 combines with J gene TRBJ2-7; 8 bases match TRBD1. The CDR3 length is 17 residues. Germline V gene lookup returns CDR1 MNHNS and CDR2 SASEGT. V lost 6 bases to trimming and J lost 2 bases; unmatched junction nucleotides: 15. The chain's CDR3 is CASSGQPKDRATYEQYF. The CDR3 bases are TGTGCCAGCAGCGGACAACCAAAGGACAGGGCAACCTACGAGCAGTACTTC.

The chain carries TRBV23-1 and TRBJ2-1; 8 positions agree with TRBD2. TRBV23-1 is noted as an ORF with a role that remains uncertain. V shed 7 bases, J shed 1 base, and the junction held 9 bases outside the gene matches. The length of the CDR3 is 16 residues. The CDR3 bases are TGCGCCAGCACCTTCGGGGGGGTCCGGTCCTACAATGAGCAGTTCTTC. Residues: CASTFGGVRSYNEQFF.

The sample holds a few counts of this clonotype. The chain has TRBV25-1 and TRBJ2-1; 9 bases map to TRBD1. The CDR3 is 17 residues long. Germline V CDR1 and CDR2: MGHDK, SYGVNS. Germline trimming cut 0 bases from V and 1 base from J; bases unmatched to any gene: 4. This CDR3 reads CASSEYLTGGSYNEQFF. In DNA form, the CDR3 reads TGTGCCAGCAGTGAATATCTGACAGGGGGATCCTACAATGAGCAGTTCTTC. The full variable domain, its missing parts supplied by reference TRBV25-1 and TRBJ2-1, is EADIYQTPRYLVIGTGKKITLECSQTMGHDKMYWYQQDPGMELHLIHYSYGVNSTEKGDLSSESTVSRIRTEHFPLTLESARPSHTSQYLCASSEYLTGGSYNEQFFGPGTRLTVL.

The table lists this clonotype with many counts. The chain carries TRBV6-4 and TRBJ2-1, with D tentatively TRBD1 (6 bases). Germline V gives CDR1 MRHNA, CDR2 SNTAGT. This CDR3 contains 13 residues. V gave up 4 bases and J gave up 8 bases, with 12 bases separating them. CDR3 in amino acids: CASSGGRGHEQFF. In nucleotides, the CDR3 is TGTGCCAGCAGTGGGGGCAGGGGCCATGAGCAGTTCTTC.

The sample holds a few counts of this clonotype. CDR3 sequence reads: CASSTKRGVLAYNEQFF. CDR3 sequence (DNA): TGTGCCAGCAGCACGAAGCGGGGGGTATTAGCCTACAATGAGCAGTTCTTC. This chain connects TRBV5-6 to TRBJ2-1; TRBD2 aligns across 9 bases. Looked up from germline, CDR1 is SGHDT and CDR2 is YYEEEE. V shed 4 bases, J shed 2 bases, and the junction held 10 bases outside the gene matches. This CDR3 is built from 17 residues.

The gene calls are TRBV7-9 and TRBJ1-2; TRBD1 agrees at 7 bases. Per the germline V gene, CDR1 is SEHNR and CDR2 is FQNEAQ (reference sequence). The CDR3 has 20 amino acids. V trimming: 1 base; J trimming: 3 bases; junction bases outside the gene matches: 20. The CDR3 here is CASSLENFLAGGGGDYGYTF. In DNA form, the CDR3 reads TGTGCCAGCAGCTTAGAAAATTTTTTGGCAGGGGGAGGAGGGGACTATGGCTACACCTTC.

This clonotype came up a few times. The chain is built from TRBV7-9 and TRBJ1-2; TRBD1 agrees at 8 bases. CDR3 length: 13 amino acids. The junction had 9 bases not matched to a gene; V was cut back by 10 bases and J by 5 bases. Germline CDR1 reads SEHNR; CDR2 reads FQNEAQ (reference sequence). CDR3: CATSGTGSYGYTF. In DNA form, the CDR3 reads TGTGCCACAAGCGGGACAGGAAGTTATGGCTACACCTTC.

J is TRBJ2-1 and V is TRBV7-8, with 8 bases aligning to TRBD2. V gave up 5 bases and J gave up 0 bases; unmatched junction bases: 15. Germline assignment: CDR1 SGHVS and CDR2 FQNEAQ. The CDR3 contains 19 residues. CDR3 loop: CASSTKRGPSSISYNEQFF. The CDR3 nucleotides are TGTGCCAGCAGCACCAAGCGGGGGCCTTCCTCCATCTCCTACAATGAGCAGTTCTTC.

CDR3 amino acids: CSVEDGTGKEKLFF. CDR3 bases: TGCAGCGTTGAAGACGGGACAGGGAAAGAAAAACTGTTTTTT. The chain joins TRBV29-1 to TRBJ1-4; 9 nucleotides agree with TRBD1. Germline V gene lookup returns CDR1 SQVTM and CDR2 ANQGSEA. V gave up 0 bases and J gave up 8 bases; unmatched junction bases: 4. The CDR3 consists of 14 residues. Full variable domain (remainder filled in from reference TRBV29-1 and TRBJ1-4): SAVISQKPSRDICQRGTSLTIQCQVDSQVTMMFWYRQQPGQSLTLIATANQGSEATYESGFVIDKFPISRPNLTFSTLTVSNMSPEDSSIYLCSVEDGTGKEKLFFGSGTQLSVL.

This clonotype showed up many times. This chain joins TRBV7-6 and TRBJ2-1; 16 bases are a match to TRBD2. CDR1 and CDR2 (germline): SGHVS, FNYEAQ. V lost 2 bases and J lost 9; bases outside the gene matches: 7. This CDR3 contains 17 residues. The CDR3: CASSLPGTSGGASEQFF. In DNA form, the CDR3 reads TGTGCCAGCAGCTTACCTGGGACTAGCGGGGGGGCGTCTGAGCAGTTCTTC.

This chain joins TRBV27 and TRBJ1-5; tentatively, D is TRBD1 (6 bases). V was cut by 5 bases and J by 5 bases, with 16 bases left in between. The CDR3 has 15 residues. Germline values: CDR1 MNHEY, CDR2 SMNVEV (reference sequence). CDR3 bases: TGTGCCAGCAGTGGCGCATCAGGGGTCTATCAGCCCCAGCATTTT. Protein: CASSGASGVYQPQHF.

The rearrangement uses TRBV7-9 and TRBJ2-7, with D uncertain. The CDR3 has 13 residues. The germline V and J ends were trimmed by 5 bases and 8 bases, with 16 bases remaining between them. Looked up from germline, CDR1 is SEHNR and CDR2 is FQNEAQ (reference sequence). Here the CDR3 reads CASSLESQDQQYV. CDR3 in DNA: TGTGCCAGCAGCCTAGAATCCCAGGACCAGCAGTACGTC.

The J gene is TRBJ1-3, the V gene TRBV12-5; weak D call: TRBD1 (5 bases). Germline V gives CDR1 LGHNT, CDR2 FRNRAP. The germline V and J ends were trimmed by 7 bases and 3 bases, with 16 bases remaining between them. The CDR3 has 15 residues. The CDR3 spells CASASGVGSGNTIYF. CDR3 coding DNA: TGTGCTAGTGCGTCGGGGGTAGGAAGTGGAAACACCATATATTTT.